Listed here is a single T cell receptor (beta chain). The record originates from a study of CD8 T cells in Susac syndrome. This CDR3 region has 13 residues. The germline gives CDR1 DFQATT, CDR2 SNEGSKA (reference sequence). Trimming removed 1 base from V and 2 bases from J, with 9 bases in between. An input of roughly 0.5 to 1 ug of RNA was subjected to reverse transcription using random hexamers. TCR beta CDR3 was amplified by immunoSEQ multiplex PCR. This amplification extended across 54 Vbeta and 13 Jbeta segments. TCRdb ran MiXCR on the immunoSEQ multiplex PCR reads and lists one entry per CDR3 protein. The sample lists around 130,000 distinct CDR3 sequences; around 95% were seen once.

The sequenced material came from CD4+ T cells from PBMCs. This chain joins TRBV20-1 and TRBJ2-7; D might be TRBD1 or TRBD2, each matching 5 bases. The receptor's source is a human donor in good health. CDR3 loop: CSARAGRAYEQYF. CDR3 DNA: TGCAGTGCTAGAGCGGGACGGGCCTACGAGCAGTACTTC.